This T cell receptor (beta chain) was captured in a study of cytomegalovirus exposure and HLA in healthy donors. 60 Vbeta and 13 Jbeta primers were used in PCR. Some clones are missing from TCRdb's copy, which holds only in-frame ones; the method was immunoSEQ multiplex PCR. The repertoire holds around 100,000 clones, with approximately 70% as singletons. Germline values: CDR1 MDHEN, CDR2 SYDVKM. Trimming removed 5 bases from V and 8 bases from J; junction bases left unmatched: 6. CDR3 length: 13 amino acids. This chain connects TRBV28 to TRBJ1-2, with 9 nucleotides matching TRBD1. The TCR was taken from a man between 40 and 49 years old in good health and CMV-seropositive. Material for sequencing was PBMCs. In DNA form, the CDR3 reads TGTGCCAGCAGTGGGGACAGGGTGACAGGCTACACCTTC. It translates to CASSGDRVTGYTF.